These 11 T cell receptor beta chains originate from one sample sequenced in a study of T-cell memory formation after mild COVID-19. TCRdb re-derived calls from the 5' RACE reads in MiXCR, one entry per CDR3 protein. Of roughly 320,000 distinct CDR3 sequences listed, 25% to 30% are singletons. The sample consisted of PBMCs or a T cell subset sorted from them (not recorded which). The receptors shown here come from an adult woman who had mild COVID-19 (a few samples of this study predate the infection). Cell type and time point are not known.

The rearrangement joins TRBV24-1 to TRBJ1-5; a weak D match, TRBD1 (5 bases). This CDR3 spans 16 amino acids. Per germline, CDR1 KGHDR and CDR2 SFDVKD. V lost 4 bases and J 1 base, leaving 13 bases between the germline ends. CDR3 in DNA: TGTGCCACCAGTGACCCCCAGGACACGAGCAATCAGCCCCAGCATTTT. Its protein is CATSDPQDTSNQPQHF.

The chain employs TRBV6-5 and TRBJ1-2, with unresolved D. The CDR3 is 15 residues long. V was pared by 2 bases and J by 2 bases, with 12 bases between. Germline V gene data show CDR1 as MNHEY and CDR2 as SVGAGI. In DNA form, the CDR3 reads TGTGCCAGCAGTTACGGCCGGGCCGGAAACTATGGCTACACCTTC. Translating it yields CASSYGRAGNYGYTF.

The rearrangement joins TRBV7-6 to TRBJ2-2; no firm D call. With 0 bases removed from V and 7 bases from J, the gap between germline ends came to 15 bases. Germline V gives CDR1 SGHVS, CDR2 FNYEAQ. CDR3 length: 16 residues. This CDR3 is CASSLAWALVGGELFF. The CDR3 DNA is TGTGCCAGCAGCTTAGCCTGGGCTCTGGTAGGCGGGGAGCTGTTTTTT.

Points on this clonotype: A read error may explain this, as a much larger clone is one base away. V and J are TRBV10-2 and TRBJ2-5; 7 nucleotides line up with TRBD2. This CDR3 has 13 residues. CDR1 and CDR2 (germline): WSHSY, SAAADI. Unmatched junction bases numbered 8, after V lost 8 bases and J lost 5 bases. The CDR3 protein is CASGGFSGETQYF. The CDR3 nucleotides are TGCGCCAGCGGCGGGTTTAGCGGGGAGACCCAGTACTTC.

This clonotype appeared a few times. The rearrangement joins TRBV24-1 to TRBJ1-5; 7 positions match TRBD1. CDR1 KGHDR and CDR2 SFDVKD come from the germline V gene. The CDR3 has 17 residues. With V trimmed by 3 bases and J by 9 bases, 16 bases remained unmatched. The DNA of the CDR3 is TGTGCCACCAGTGATCCTCGGACGGACAGGTCCGTAGGGCCCCAGCATTTT. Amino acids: CATSDPRTDRSVGPQHF.

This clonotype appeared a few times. The CDR3 is CASSHFATGIYYEQYF. As DNA, the CDR3 is TGCGCCAGCAGCCACTTCGCGACAGGGATTTATTACGAGCAGTACTTC. V usage is TRBV4-1 and J usage is TRBJ2-7, with TRBD1 identical over 7 bases. The CDR3 is 16 amino acids. V shed 3 bases, J shed 4 bases, and the junction held 12 bases outside the gene matches. Germline CDR1 reads MGHRA; CDR2 reads YSYEKL.

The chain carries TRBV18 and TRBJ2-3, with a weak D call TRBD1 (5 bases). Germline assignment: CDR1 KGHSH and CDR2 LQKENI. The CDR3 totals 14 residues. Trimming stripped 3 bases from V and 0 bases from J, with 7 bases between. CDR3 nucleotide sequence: TGTGCCAGCTCACCCGACAGTAGCACAGATACGCAGTATTTT. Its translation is CASSPDSSTDTQYF. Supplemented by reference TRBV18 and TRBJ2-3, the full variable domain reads NAGVMQNPRHLVRRRGQEARLRCSPMKGHSHVYWYRQLPEEGLKFMVYLQKENIIDESGMPKERFSAEFPKEGPSILRIQQVVRGDSAAYFCASSPDSSTDTQYFGPGTRLTVL.

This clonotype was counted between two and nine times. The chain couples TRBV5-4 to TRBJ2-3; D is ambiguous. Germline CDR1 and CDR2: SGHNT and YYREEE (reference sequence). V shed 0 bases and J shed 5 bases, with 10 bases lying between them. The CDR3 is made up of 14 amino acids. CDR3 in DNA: TGTGCCAGCAGCTTGGCCCGATTTCAAGATACGCAGTATTTT. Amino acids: CASSLARFQDTQYF.

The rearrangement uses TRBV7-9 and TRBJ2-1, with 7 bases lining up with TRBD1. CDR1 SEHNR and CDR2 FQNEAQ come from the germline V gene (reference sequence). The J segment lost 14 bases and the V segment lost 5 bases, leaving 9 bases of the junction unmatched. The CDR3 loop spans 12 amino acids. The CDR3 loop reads CASSTPGTAEFF. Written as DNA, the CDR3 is TGTGCCAGCAGCACTCCCGGGACAGCGGAGTTCTTC.

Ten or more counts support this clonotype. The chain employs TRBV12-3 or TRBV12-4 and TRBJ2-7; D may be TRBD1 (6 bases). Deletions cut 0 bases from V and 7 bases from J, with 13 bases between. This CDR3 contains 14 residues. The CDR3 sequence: CASSLADSPGEQYF. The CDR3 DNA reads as TGTGCCAGCAGTTTAGCGGACAGTCCGGGAGAGCAGTACTTC.

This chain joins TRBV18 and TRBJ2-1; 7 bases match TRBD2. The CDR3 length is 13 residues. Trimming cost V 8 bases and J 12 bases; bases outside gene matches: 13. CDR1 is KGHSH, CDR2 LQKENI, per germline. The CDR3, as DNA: TGTGCCAGCCGATCCGGGACTATCCCCTCGCAGTTCTTC. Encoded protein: CASRSGTIPSQFF.